The sequence of this T cell receptor (beta chain) was determined in a study of blood T cell repertoires in COVID-19. For the study at large: Acute and convalescent COVID-19 specimens originated in the United States, Italy and Spain. In each case, the material was cDNA or gDNA derived from T cells, B-cell-depleted T cells, or PBMCs.

The germline V gene has CDR1 SGHRS and CDR2 YFSETQ. The CDR3 has 17 residues. V was pared by 4 bases and J by 6 bases, with 11 bases of the junction left unmatched. The repertoire was sequenced with immunoSEQ multiplex PCR; TCRdb's copy has only in-frame clones and lacks some. This repertoire shows some 52,000 clones, roughly 87% found once; its top ten account for around a sixth. This TCR was recovered from a human donor with active COVID-19. The donor label of this sample is uncertain. Material: peripheral blood. V and J are TRBV5-1 and TRBJ1-6, with 9 bases that match TRBD1. The chain's CDR3 is CASSQRLDRGVNSPLHF. The DNA of the CDR3 is TGCGCCAGCAGCCAGCGGCTAGACAGGGGGGTTAATTCACCCCTCCACTTT.